A single sample gave rise to the 9 T cell receptor beta chains below, sequenced in a study of beta chain features in type 1 diabetes. Reverse transcription of all isolated RNA meant that expressed TCRB transcripts were sequenced. Repertoires were generated with immunoSEQ multiplex PCR, while TCRdb's copy carries only in-frame clones and drops some. The repertoire holds 850,000 to 900,000 clones, with under 20% as singletons. The sequenced sample consisted of naive CD4+ T cells from blood. The receptors derive from a young woman in good health.

This clone was counted only a few times. This chain joins TRBV7-9 and TRBJ2-3, with a possible D match to TRBD2 (5 bases). The CDR3 sequence is 13 residues long. Germline assignment: CDR1 SEHNR and CDR2 FQNEAQ (reference sequence). Between the trimmed V and J ends, which lost 7 bases and 1 base, there was a span of 9 bases. CDR3 nucleotides: TGTGCCAGCAATACGAGGGGCACAGATACGCAGTATTTT. Protein sequence: CASNTRGTDTQYF.

The J gene is TRBJ2-5, the V gene TRBV7-2; TRBD2 agrees at 10 bases. The trim removed 6 bases at V and 1 base at J, leaving 8 bases unmatched. This CDR3 has 16 residues. Germline V lookup: CDR1 SGHTA, CDR2 FQGNSA. The CDR3 spells CASSSSLAGAQETQYF. CDR3 bases: TGTGCCAGCAGTAGTTCTCTAGCGGGAGCCCAAGAGACCCAGTACTTC.

The rearrangement joins TRBV19 to TRBJ2-3, with 8 bases that match TRBD2. V shed 1 base and J 5 bases; nucleotides not matched to a gene: 5. The CDR3 totals 15 residues. The germline gives CDR1 LNHDA, CDR2 SQIVND (reference sequence). CDR3 loop: CASSIGNSGRDTQYF. CDR3 sequence (DNA): TGTGCCAGTAGTATAGGTAACAGCGGGAGAGATACGCAGTATTTT.

This chain joins TRBV4-2 and TRBJ1-2; TRBD1 agrees at 8 bases. Per the germline V gene, CDR1 is LGHNA and CDR2 is YNFKEQ. This CDR3 contains 15 residues. J lost 6 bases, V lost 0 bases, and 6 bases had no gene match. The CDR3 DNA is TGTGCCAGCAGCCAAGAGTCAGGGGGCGGGGATGGCTACACCTTC. Translated: CASSQESGGGDGYTF.

This clone occurred a few times. The genes are TRBV5-4 and TRBJ2-1; a possible D gene is TRBD1 (5 bases). Germline V gene lookup returns CDR1 SGHNT and CDR2 YYREEE (reference sequence). V was shortened by 3 bases and J by 0 bases, with 13 bases between the two germline ends. This CDR3 region has 16 residues. The CDR3 bases are TGTGCCAGCAGCTCGACAGTCATAAGCTCCTACAATGAGCAGTTCTTC. Encoded protein: CASSSTVISSYNEQFF.

V gene TRBV19 combines with J gene TRBJ1-2; 7 bases line up with TRBD1. Per germline, CDR1 LNHDA and CDR2 SQIVND (reference sequence). The CDR3 runs to 15 residues. Losses at the gene ends were 6 bases for V and 8 bases for J; bases not matched to a gene: 15. Here the CDR3 reads CASSLGTAEVSGYTF. Written as DNA, the CDR3 is TGTGCCAGTAGCCTAGGGACAGCCGAGGTTTCCGGCTACACCTTC.

The rearrangement links TRBV28 to TRBJ2-1, with 7 bases fitting TRBD2. Germline CDR1 reads MDHEN; CDR2 reads SYDVKM. This CDR3 spans 15 amino acids. The ends lost 4 bases at V and 2 bases at J; junction bases unmatched: 5. This chain's CDR3 is CASSSAGVAYNEQFF. CDR3 DNA: TGTGCCAGCAGTTCCGCGGGAGTCGCCTACAATGAGCAGTTCTTC.

The chain carries TRBV18 and TRBJ1-4; D gene uncertain. The length of the CDR3 is 14 residues. Deletions cut 0 bases from V and 7 bases from J, with 9 bases between. The germline V gene encodes CDR1 KGHSH and CDR2 LQKENI. Here the CDR3 reads CASSPPAQGEKLFF. CDR3 nucleotide sequence: TGTGCCAGCTCACCACCAGCCCAAGGTGAAAAACTGTTTTTT. The full variable domain, rest sourced from reference TRBV18 and TRBJ1-4, is NAGVMQNPRHLVRRRGQEARLRCSPMKGHSHVYWYRQLPEEGLKFMVYLQKENIIDESGMPKERFSAEFPKEGPSILRIQQVVRGDSAAYFCASSPPAQGEKLFFGSGTQLSVL.

This sequence joins TRBV18 and TRBJ1-1, with a weak D call TRBD1 (6 bases). The V gene lost 2 bases and the J gene lost 5 bases, with 15 bases spanning the gap. Germline V CDR1 and CDR2: KGHSH, LQKENI. The CDR3 is 15 residues long. The CDR3 loop is CASSPNRDLGTEAFF. For the CDR3, the DNA is TGTGCCAGCTCACCAAACAGGGATCTGGGTACTGAAGCTTTCTTT.